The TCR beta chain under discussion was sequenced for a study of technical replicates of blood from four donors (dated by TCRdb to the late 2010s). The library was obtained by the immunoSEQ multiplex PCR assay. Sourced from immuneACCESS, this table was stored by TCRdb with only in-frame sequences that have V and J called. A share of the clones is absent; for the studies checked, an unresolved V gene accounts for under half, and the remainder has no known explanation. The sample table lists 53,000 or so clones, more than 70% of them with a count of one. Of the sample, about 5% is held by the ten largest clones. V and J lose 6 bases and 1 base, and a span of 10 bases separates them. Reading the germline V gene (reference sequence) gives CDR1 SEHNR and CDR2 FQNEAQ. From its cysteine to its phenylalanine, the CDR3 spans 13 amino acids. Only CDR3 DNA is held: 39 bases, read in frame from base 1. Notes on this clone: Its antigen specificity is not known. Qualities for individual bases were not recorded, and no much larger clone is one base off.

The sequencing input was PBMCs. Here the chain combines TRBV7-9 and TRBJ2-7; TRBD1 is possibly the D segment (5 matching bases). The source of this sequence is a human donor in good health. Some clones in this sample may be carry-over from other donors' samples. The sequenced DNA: TGTGCCAGCAGACCGGACATTTCCTACGAGCAGTACTTC. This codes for CASRPDISYEQYF.